These 18 T cell receptor beta chains were all obtained from the same sample, sequenced in a study of human T cells and chemical hapten exposure. Using its own MiXCR run on the RACE reads, TCRdb lists one record per CDR3 protein. The table shows roughly 380,000 distinct CDR3 sequences, with about 6.3% occurring only once. Time point meaning: patch test 2, 6 weeks after DPC sensitization. As for treatment: therapeutic diphenylcyclopropenone sensitization with weekly scalp DPC. This specimen was whole blood, taken in connection with sensitization to the hapten diphenylcyclopropenone (DPC). These receptors were obtained from a woman under 30 with alopecia areata. Some clones in this sample may be carry-over from other donors' samples.

The rearrangement uses TRBV6-5 and TRBJ1-2; D is possibly TRBD1 (5 bases). Germline assignment: CDR1 MNHEY and CDR2 SVGAGI. CDR3 length: 15 amino acids. Between the trimmed V and J ends, which lost 6 bases and 7 bases, there was a span of 21 bases. CDR3 sequence (DNA): TGTGCCAGCAGCCTGACTTTAGAGGGGAGAAGTGGCTACACCTTC. Translation: CASSLTLEGRSGYTF.

The J gene is TRBJ2-1, the V gene TRBV21-1; TRBD1 reflects the table's D call only, with no check against the DNA. TRBV21-1 represents a pseudogene. The CDR3 totals 17 residues. CDR3 in amino acids: CASSSSTSGRSYNEQFF. In DNA, the CDR3 is TGTGCCAGCAGCAGTTCGACATCGGGAAGGTCCTACAATGAGCAGTTCTTC.

This clonotype was detected many times. The V gene is TRBV6-2 or TRBV6-3, the J gene TRBJ2-6, with D possibly matching TRBD1 (5 bases). The CDR3 contains 19 residues. The germline V and J ends were trimmed by 5 bases and 2 bases, with 22 bases remaining between them. CDR1 is MNHEY, CDR2 SVGEGT, per germline. This chain's CDR3 is CASSPQWFQGRAGANVLTF. The CDR3, as DNA: TGTGCCAGCAGTCCCCAATGGTTCCAGGGCAGGGCTGGGGCCAACGTCCTGACTTTC.

This clonotype was counted ten times or more. This chain connects TRBV7-9 to TRBJ1-2, with 8 bases that match TRBD1. The junction had 12 bases not matched to a gene; V was cut back by 4 bases and J by 14 bases. There are 13 residues in the CDR3. CDR1 is SEHNR, CDR2 FQNEAQ, per germline (reference sequence). CDR3 DNA: TGTGCCAGCAGCTCGGAAGTAGAGGACAGGGCTACCTTC. Protein product: CASSSEVEDRATF. Drawing the rest from reference TRBV7-9 and TRBJ1-2, the complete variable domain is DTGVSQNPRHKITKRGQNVTFRCDPISEHNRLYWYRQTLGQGPEFLTYFQNEAQLEKSRLLSDRFSAERPKGSFSTLEIQRTEQGDSAMYLCASSSEVEDRATFGSGTRLTVV.

This clonotype was seen repeatedly, ten times or more. The rearrangement uses TRBV18 and TRBJ2-6; 9 bases are a match to TRBD1. CDR1 is KGHSH and CDR2 is LQKENI in the germline V gene. This CDR3 is 18 amino acids long. V lost 0 bases to trimming and J lost 0 bases; unmatched junction nucleotides: 3. CDR3 sequence: CASSPPGQGYSGANVLTF. The CDR3 nucleotides read TGTGCCAGCTCACCACCGGGACAGGGATACTCTGGGGCCAACGTCCTGACTTTC.

This chain joins TRBV18 and TRBJ2-3, with 7 bases identical to TRBD2. Germline CDR1 KGHSH, CDR2 LQKENI. The CDR3 is made up of 14 amino acids. Losses at the gene ends were 6 bases for V and 2 bases for J; bases not matched to a gene: 5. CDR3 nucleotide sequence: TGTGCCAGCTCTATAGCGGGTCTCACAGATACGCAGTATTTT. This translates into CASSIAGLTDTQYF.

The rearrangement joins TRBV6-2 or TRBV6-3 to TRBJ1-6, with 8 bases lining up with TRBD1. The ends lost 8 bases at V and 5 bases at J; junction bases unmatched: 5. Germline-derived CDR1 and CDR2 are MNHEY and SVGEGT. This CDR3 region has 14 residues. The CDR3 coding sequence is TGTGCCAGCGGGGGACAGGATAATAATTCACCCCTCCACTTT. Its translation is CASGGQDNNSPLHF.

This chain connects TRBV11-3 to TRBJ2-2, with D unresolved. The V end was cut by 3 bases, the J end by 5 bases, with 7 bases between. Germline values: CDR1 SGHNT, CDR2 YENEEA. The CDR3 runs to 13 residues. The CDR3 DNA follows: TGTGCCAGCAGCTTTGAGTATACCGGGGAGCTGTTTTTT. This codes for CASSFEYTGELFF.

The chain uses TRBV27 and TRBJ1-5, with 7 bases lining up with TRBD1. Germline V gene lookup returns CDR1 MNHEY and CDR2 SMNVEV (reference sequence). J gave up 1 base and V 1 base, and 4 bases lay outside the gene matches. The CDR3 sequence is 16 residues long. CDR3 nucleotide sequence: TGTGCCAGCAGTTTATTTAGCAGGGGGAGCAATCAGCCCCAGCATTTT. Translation: CASSLFSRGSNQPQHF.

This clonotype has at least ten counts. J is TRBJ2-4 and V is TRBV7-2; 8 positions agree with TRBD1. CDR3 size: 14 residues. Germline CDR1 is SGHTA and CDR2 is FQGNSA. J gave up 8 bases and V 5 bases, and 8 bases lay outside the gene matches. DNA of the CDR3: TGTGCCAGCAGCCTCCAGGGGGCGCAAGACATTCAGTACTTC. Translation: CASSLQGAQDIQYF.

In this sample, this clonotype turned up many times. This chain links TRBV7-2 with TRBJ1-1, with D possibly being TRBD1 (5 bases). With 4 bases removed from V and 1 base from J, the gap between germline ends came to 22 bases. The germline gives CDR1 SGHTA, CDR2 FQGNSA. CDR3 size: 18 residues. The CDR3 DNA sequence: TGTGCCAGCAGCTCAGGGATCGGAACCTACTACCCGAACACTGAAGCTTTCTTT. Its translation is CASSSGIGTYYPNTEAFF.

This clonotype was seen at least ten times. The rearrangement links TRBV25-1 to TRBJ1-2, with D tentatively TRBD1 (6 bases). There are 13 residues in the CDR3. V was shortened by 2 bases and J by 6 bases, with 10 bases between the two germline ends. CDR1 and CDR2 (germline): MGHDK, SYGVNS. The CDR3 loop reads CASSERGTHGYTF. The CDR3, as DNA: TGTGCCAGCAGTGAAAGGGGGACGCATGGCTACACCTTC.

This clonotype was counted many times. The chain is built from TRBV5-4 and TRBJ2-1, with 12 nucleotides matching TRBD2. Germline V gives CDR1 SGHNT, CDR2 YYREEE (reference sequence). J gave up 5 bases and V 1 base, and 7 bases lay outside the gene matches. The CDR3 totals 17 residues. The CDR3 spells CASSLMASGGAHNEQFF. The CDR3 DNA follows: TGTGCCAGCAGCTTGATGGCTAGCGGGGGGGCCCACAATGAGCAGTTCTTC.

J is TRBJ1-1 and V is TRBV6-2 or TRBV6-3; a weak D match, TRBD1 (6 bases). The CDR3 consists of 15 residues. The V gene lost 6 bases and the J gene lost 5 bases, with 19 bases spanning the gap. Looked up from germline, CDR1 is MNHEY and CDR2 is SVGEGT. The CDR3 DNA is TGTGCCAGCAGGAGCGTGGGGGGCGGGAGGACTGAAGCTTTCTTT. Its translation is CASRSVGGGRTEAFF.

This clonotype turned up a few times. V and J are TRBV2 and TRBJ1-5; D is unclear. This CDR3 spans 15 amino acids. Germline V gene sequence: CDR1 SNHLY, CDR2 FYNNEI. V lost 7 bases, J lost 0 bases, and 13 bases lay in between. CDR3 bases: TGTGCCAGCAAGGCAGGATCCCTTAGCAATCAGCCCCAGCATTTT. Its translation: CASKAGSLSNQPQHF.

This clonotype was counted only a few times. The CDR3 DNA follows: TGTGCCAGCAGCCCGATGAAAACCGGGACGTATGGAAACACCATATATTTT. This gives the protein CASSPMKTGTYGNTIYF. The chain couples TRBV9 to TRBJ1-3; maybe TRBD1 (5 bases). The germline V and J ends were trimmed by 4 bases and 3 bases, with 20 bases remaining between them. Per the germline V gene, CDR1 is SGDLS and CDR2 is YYNGEE. The CDR3 extends over 17 amino acids. The complete variable domain, with remaining parts taken from reference TRBV9 and TRBJ1-3, reads DSGVTQTPKHLITATGQRVTLRCSPRSGDLSVYWYQQSLDQGLQFLIQYYNGEERAKGNILERFSAQQFPDLHSELNLSSLELGDSALYFCASSPMKTGTYGNTIYFGEGSWLTVV.

Regarding this clonotype: Just one base apart from a much larger clone, this may be a read error. The V call is TRBV27, the J call TRBJ2-7, with D unclear. V was cut by 1 base and J by 0 bases, with 1 base left in between. The CDR3 runs to 12 residues. Per the germline V gene, CDR1 is MNHEY and CDR2 is SMNVEV (reference sequence). The CDR3 region is CASSLYSYEQYF. The CDR3 region has the DNA TGTGCCAGCAGTTTATACTCCTACGAGCAGTACTTC.

This clonotype has at least ten counts. The CDR3 protein is CASSLSGTKRTQYF. The CDR3 coding sequence is TGTGCCAGCAGTCTTTCCGGGACAAAAAGGACCCAGTACTTC. The chain joins TRBV27 to TRBJ2-5, with D possibly TRBD1 on 6 matching bases. Trimming removed 5 bases at V and 7 bases at J, with 17 bases between. The germline CDR1 and CDR2 sequences are MNHEY and SMNVEV (reference sequence). The CDR3 totals 14 residues.